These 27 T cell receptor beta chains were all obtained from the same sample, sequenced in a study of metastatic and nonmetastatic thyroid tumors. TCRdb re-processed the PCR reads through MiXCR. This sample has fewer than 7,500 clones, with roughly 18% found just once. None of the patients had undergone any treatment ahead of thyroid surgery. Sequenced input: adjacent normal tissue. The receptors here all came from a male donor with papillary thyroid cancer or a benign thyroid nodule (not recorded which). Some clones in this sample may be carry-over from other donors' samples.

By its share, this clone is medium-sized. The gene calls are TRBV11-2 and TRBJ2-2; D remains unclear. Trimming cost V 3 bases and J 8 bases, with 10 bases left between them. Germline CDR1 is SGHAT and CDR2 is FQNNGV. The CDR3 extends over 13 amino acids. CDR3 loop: CASSLGGMGELFF. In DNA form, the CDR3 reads TGTGCCAGCAGCTTGGGTGGCATGGGGGAGCTGTTTTTT.

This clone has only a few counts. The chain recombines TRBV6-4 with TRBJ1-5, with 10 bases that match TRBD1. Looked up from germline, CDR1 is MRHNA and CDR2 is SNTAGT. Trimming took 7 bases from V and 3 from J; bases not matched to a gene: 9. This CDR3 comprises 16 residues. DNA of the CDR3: TGTGCCAGCATAGGGGGACAGGGGTTCAACAATCAGCCCCAGCATTTT. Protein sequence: CASIGGQGFNNQPQHF.

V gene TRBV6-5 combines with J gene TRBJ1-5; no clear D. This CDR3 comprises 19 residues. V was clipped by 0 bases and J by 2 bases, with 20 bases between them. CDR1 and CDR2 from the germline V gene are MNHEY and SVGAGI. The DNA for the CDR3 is TGTGCCAGCAGTTACTCAATCACTGGCGGGGTCGATGGCAATCAGCCCCAGCATTTT. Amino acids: CASSYSITGGVDGNQPQHF.

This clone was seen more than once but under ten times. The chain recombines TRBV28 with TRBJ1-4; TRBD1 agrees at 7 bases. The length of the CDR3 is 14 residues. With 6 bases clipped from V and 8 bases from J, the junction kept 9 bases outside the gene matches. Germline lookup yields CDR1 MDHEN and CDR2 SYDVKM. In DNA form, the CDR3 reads TGTGCCAGCAGCCAACCAGGGGACAGAGAAAAACTGTTTTTT. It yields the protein CASSQPGDREKLFF.

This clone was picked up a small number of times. In nucleotides, the CDR3 is TGTGCCAGCAGCTTAGCGTTACAGGGGGTAGCTGAAGCTTTCTTT. Protein product: CASSLALQGVAEAFF. V is TRBV7-8 and J is TRBJ1-1, with TRBD1 identical over 8 bases. CDR1 and CDR2 from the germline V gene are SGHVS and FQNEAQ. Trimming removed 0 bases from V and 6 bases from J; junction bases left unmatched: 6. The CDR3 is 15 amino acids.

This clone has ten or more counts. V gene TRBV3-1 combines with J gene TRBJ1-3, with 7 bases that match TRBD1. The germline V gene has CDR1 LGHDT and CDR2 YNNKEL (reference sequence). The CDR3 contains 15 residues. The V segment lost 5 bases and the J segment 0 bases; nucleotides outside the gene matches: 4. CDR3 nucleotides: TGTGCCAGCAGCGTGGGGACAGACTCTGGAAACACCATATATTTT. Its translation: CASSVGTDSGNTIYF.

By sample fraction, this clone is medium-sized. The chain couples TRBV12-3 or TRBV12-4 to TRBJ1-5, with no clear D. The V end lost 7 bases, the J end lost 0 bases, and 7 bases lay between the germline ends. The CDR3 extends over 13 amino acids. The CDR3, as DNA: TGTGCCAGCACCATAAATAGCAATCAGCCCCAGCATTTT. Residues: CASTINSNQPQHF.

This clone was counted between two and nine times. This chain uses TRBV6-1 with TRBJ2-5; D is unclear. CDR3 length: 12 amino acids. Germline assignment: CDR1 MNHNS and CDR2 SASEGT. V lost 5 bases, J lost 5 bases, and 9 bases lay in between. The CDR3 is CASSFGVETQYF. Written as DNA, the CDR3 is TGTGCCAGCAGTTTTGGCGTGGAGACCCAGTACTTC.

CDR3: CASSYTGTGAEKLFF. The DNA of the CDR3 is TGTGCCAGCAGCTATACCGGGACAGGGGCTGAAAAACTGTTTTTT. The rearrangement uses TRBV28 and TRBJ1-4, with TRBD1 matching 10 bases. The CDR3 runs 15 residues. Looked up from germline, CDR1 is MDHEN and CDR2 is SYDVKM. Losses at the gene ends were 6 bases for V and 7 bases for J; bases not matched to a gene: 8. The complete variable domain, with remaining parts taken from reference TRBV28 and TRBJ1-4, reads DVKVTQSSRYLVKRTGEKVFLECVQDMDHENMFWYRQDPGLGLRLIYFSYDVKMKEKGDIPEGYSVSREKKERFSLILESASTNQTSMYLCASSYTGTGAEKLFFGSGTQLSVL.

CDR3 sequence reads: CASSSPTRLAGRNEQFF. DNA of the CDR3: TGTGCCAGCAGCTCCCCTACTCGACTAGCGGGGCGGAATGAGCAGTTCTTC. The genes are TRBV11-1 and TRBJ2-1; 11 bases are shared with TRBD2. Trimming cost V 4 bases and J 7 bases; bases outside gene matches: 12. The CDR3 extends over 17 amino acids. Germline values: CDR1 SGHAT, CDR2 FQDESV (reference sequence).

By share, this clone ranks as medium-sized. The CDR3 sequence: CASRPLGQGKAFF. CDR3 nucleotide sequence: TGTGCCAGCAGACCCCTAGGTCAGGGGAAAGCTTTCTTT. This chain connects TRBV6-1 to TRBJ1-1, with D tentatively TRBD1 (6 bases). Between the trimmed V and J ends, which lost 6 bases and 9 bases, there was a span of 17 bases. The germline V gene has CDR1 MNHNS and CDR2 SASEGT. This CDR3 comprises 13 residues.

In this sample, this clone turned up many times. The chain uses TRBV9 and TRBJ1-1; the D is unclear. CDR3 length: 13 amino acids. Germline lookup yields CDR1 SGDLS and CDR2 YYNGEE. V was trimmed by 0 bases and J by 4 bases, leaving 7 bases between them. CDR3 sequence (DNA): TGTGCCAGCAGCGTAGTTCGGGGCACTGAAGCTTTCTTT. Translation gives CASSVVRGTEAFF. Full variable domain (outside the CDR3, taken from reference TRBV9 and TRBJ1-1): DSGVTQTPKHLITATGQRVTLRCSPRSGDLSVYWYQQSLDQGLQFLIQYYNGEERAKGNILERFSAQQFPDLHSELNLSSLELGDSALYFCASSVVRGTEAFFGQGTRLTVV.

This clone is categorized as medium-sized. The CDR3 DNA reads as TGTGCCAGCAGCGTTGGGGCGACCGGGGAGCTGTTTTTT. This gives the protein CASSVGATGELFF. The chain carries TRBV9 and TRBJ2-2; the D gene is possibly TRBD1 (5 bases). Germline-derived CDR1 and CDR2 are SGDLS and YYNGEE. CDR3 length: 13 residues. Trimming shortened V by 2 bases and J by 5 bases, and 7 bases separated the two germline ends.

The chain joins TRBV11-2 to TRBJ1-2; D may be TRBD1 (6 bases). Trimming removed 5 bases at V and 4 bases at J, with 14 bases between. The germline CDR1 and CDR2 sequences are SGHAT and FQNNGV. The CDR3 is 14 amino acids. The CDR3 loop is CASSPDGGGYGYTF. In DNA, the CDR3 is TGTGCCAGCAGCCCAGACGGGGGCGGCTATGGCTACACCTTC.

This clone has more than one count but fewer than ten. The CDR3 bases are TGTGCCAGCACCCAGACAGGGACGAGCTCCTACGAGCAGTACTTC. It yields the protein CASTQTGTSSYEQYF. The rearrangement links TRBV6-1 to TRBJ2-7; TRBD1 matches at 7 bases. The V segment lost 7 bases and the J segment 0 bases; nucleotides outside the gene matches: 9. Germline CDR1 MNHNS, CDR2 SASEGT. This CDR3 has 15 amino acids.

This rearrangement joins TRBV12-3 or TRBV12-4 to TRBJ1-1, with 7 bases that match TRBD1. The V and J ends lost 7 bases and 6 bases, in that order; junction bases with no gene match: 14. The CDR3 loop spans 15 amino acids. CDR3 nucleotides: TGTGCCAGCAACCATCCTACAGGGGTGGTTGCTGAAGCTTTCTTT. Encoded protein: CASNHPTGVVAEAFF.

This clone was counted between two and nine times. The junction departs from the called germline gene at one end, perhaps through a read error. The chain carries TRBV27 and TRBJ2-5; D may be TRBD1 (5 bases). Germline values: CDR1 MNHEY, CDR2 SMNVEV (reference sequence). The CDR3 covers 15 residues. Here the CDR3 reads CAISLFGRVEETQYF. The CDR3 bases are TGTGCCATCAGTTTATTTGGCAGGGTTGAAGAGACCCAGTACTTC.

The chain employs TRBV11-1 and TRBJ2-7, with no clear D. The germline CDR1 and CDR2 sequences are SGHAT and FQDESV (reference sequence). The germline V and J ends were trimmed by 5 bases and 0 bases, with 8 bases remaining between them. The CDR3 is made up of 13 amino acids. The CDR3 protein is CASSPSSSYEQYF. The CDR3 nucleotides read TGTGCCAGCAGCCCTTCTAGCTCCTACGAGCAGTACTTC.

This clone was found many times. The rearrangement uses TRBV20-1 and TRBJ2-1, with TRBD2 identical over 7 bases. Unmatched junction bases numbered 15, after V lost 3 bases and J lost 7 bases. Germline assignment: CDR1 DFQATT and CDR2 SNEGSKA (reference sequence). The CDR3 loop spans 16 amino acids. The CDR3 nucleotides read TGCAGTGCTAGTAGTGGGAGGGCCGGGTTGTTGAATGAGCAGTTCTTC. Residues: CSASSGRAGLLNEQFF.

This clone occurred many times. The CDR3 sequence is CASSSGPGEAFF. The CDR3 coding sequence is TGTGCCAGCAGCTCTGGGCCCGGTGAAGCTTTCTTT. The genes are TRBV11-1 and TRBJ1-1, with D unresolved. CDR1 SGHAT and CDR2 FQDESV come from the germline V gene (reference sequence). This CDR3 spans 12 amino acids. V was shortened by 4 bases and J by 7 bases, with 10 bases between the two germline ends.

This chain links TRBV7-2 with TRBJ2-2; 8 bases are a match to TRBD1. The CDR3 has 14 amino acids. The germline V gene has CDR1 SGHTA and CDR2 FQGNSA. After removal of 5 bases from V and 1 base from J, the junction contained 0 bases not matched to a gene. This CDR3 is CASSGTGNTGELFF. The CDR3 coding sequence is TGTGCCAGCAGCGGGACAGGGAACACCGGGGAGCTGTTTTTT.

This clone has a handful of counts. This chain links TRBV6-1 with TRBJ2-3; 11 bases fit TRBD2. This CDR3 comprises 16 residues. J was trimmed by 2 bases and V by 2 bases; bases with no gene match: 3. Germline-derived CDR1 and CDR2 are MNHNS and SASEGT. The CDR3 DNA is TGTGCCAGCAGTGAATCGACTAGCGGGGTCACAGATACGCAGTATTTT. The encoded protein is CASSESTSGVTDTQYF.

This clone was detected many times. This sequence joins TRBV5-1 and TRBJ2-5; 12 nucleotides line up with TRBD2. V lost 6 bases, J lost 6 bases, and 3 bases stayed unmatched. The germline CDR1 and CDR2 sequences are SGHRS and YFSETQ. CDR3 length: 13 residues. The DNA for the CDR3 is TGCGCCAGCACAACTAGCGGGAGGCAGACCCAGTACTTC. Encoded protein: CASTTSGRQTQYF.

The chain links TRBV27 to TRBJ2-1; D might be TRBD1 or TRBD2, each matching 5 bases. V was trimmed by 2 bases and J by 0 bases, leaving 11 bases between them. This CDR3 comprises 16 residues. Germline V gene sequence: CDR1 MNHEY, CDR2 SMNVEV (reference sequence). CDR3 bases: TGTGCCAGCAGTTTAGAGGGGCATAGCTCCTACAATGAGCAGTTCTTC. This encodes CASSLEGHSSYNEQFF.

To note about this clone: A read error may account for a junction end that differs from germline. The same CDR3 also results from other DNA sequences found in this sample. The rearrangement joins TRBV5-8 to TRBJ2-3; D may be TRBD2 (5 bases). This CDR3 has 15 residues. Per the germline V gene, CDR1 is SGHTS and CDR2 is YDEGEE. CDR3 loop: CASSPIRGLGGAQYF. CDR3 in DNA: TGTGCCAGCAGCCCTATCCGCGGGCTAGGAGGAGCGCAGTACTTT.

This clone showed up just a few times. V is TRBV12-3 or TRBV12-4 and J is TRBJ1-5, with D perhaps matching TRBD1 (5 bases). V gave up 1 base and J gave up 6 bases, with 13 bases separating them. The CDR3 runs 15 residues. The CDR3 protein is CASSLVGQGTQPQHF. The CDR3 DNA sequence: TGTGCCAGCAGTTTAGTAGGGCAGGGTACTCAGCCCCAGCATTTT.

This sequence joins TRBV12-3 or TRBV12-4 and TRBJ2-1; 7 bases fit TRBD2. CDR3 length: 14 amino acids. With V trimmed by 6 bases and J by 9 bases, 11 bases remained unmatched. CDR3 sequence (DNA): TGTGCCAGCAGCCCGGGGGGTCCGATTGTTGAGCAGTTCTTC. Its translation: CASSPGGPIVEQFF.